The 7 T cell receptor beta chains reported below all come from one sample, sequenced in a study of blood T cells in healthy people across ages. The use of a sample-barcoded 5' primer and a J-beta primer mix characterized a second PCR of roughly 6 to 11 cycles. Using its own MiXCR run on the 5' RACE reads, TCRdb lists one record per CDR3 protein. The data contain 1.5 million or so distinct CDR3 sequences, less than 45% of them seen just once; the ten biggest clones take up approximately 4%. Specimen: blood. The receptors come from a woman under 30 in good health.

This chain links TRBV6-2 or TRBV6-3 with TRBJ2-7; the D is unclear. The length of the CDR3 is 13 residues. V was trimmed by 5 bases and J by 2 bases, leaving 10 bases between them. Germline assignment: CDR1 MNHEY and CDR2 SVGEGT. In DNA, the CDR3 is TGTGCCAGCAGTGACTTAAAGACCTACGAGCAGTACTTC. This sequence encodes CASSDLKTYEQYF.

This clonotype showed up just a few times. The CDR3: CASSSWDSLVYGYTF. The CDR3 bases are TGTGCCAGCAGTTCCTGGGACAGCCTAGTCTATGGCTACACCTTC. This rearrangement joins TRBV7-9 to TRBJ1-2; 7 nucleotides align to TRBD1. There are 15 residues in the CDR3. V shed 6 bases, J shed 4 bases, and the junction held 11 bases outside the gene matches. Germline lookup yields CDR1 SEHNR and CDR2 FQNEAQ (reference sequence).

This clonotype was found many times. The gene calls are TRBV15 and TRBJ2-7; 10 bases agree with TRBD2. J was trimmed by 4 bases and V by 0 bases; bases with no gene match: 3. The germline CDR1 and CDR2 sequences are LNHNV and YYDKDF (reference sequence). There are 15 residues in the CDR3. CDR3 residues: CATSRDSSGSYEQYF. In DNA form, the CDR3 reads TGTGCCACCAGCAGAGACTCTAGCGGGAGTTACGAGCAGTACTTC.

This clonotype was seen more than once but under ten times. The V gene is TRBV20-1, the J gene TRBJ2-7; 10 nucleotides agree with TRBD2. CDR1 is DFQATT and CDR2 is SNEGSKA in the germline V gene (reference sequence). V shed 5 bases and J 3 bases; nucleotides not matched to a gene: 10. CDR3 length: 15 amino acids. The CDR3 is CSASPGTSVSYEQYF. The CDR3 DNA is TGCAGTGCTTCCCCTGGGACTAGCGTGAGCTACGAGCAGTACTTC.

In its sample, this clonotype was seen once. The V gene is TRBV12-3 or TRBV12-4, the J gene TRBJ2-1, with 11 bases identical to TRBD2. Trimming took 6 bases from V and 8 from J; bases not matched to a gene: 12. The CDR3 loop spans 16 amino acids. The CDR3 spells CASRRLTSGSGDEQFF. DNA of the CDR3: TGTGCCAGCAGACGACTTACTAGCGGGAGCGGCGATGAGCAGTTCTTC.

The table lists this clonotype with a few counts. The chain recombines TRBV2 with TRBJ1-1, with D possibly matching TRBD1 (5 bases). In germline, CDR1 is SNHLY, CDR2 FYNNEI. The CDR3 contains 13 residues. V lost 3 bases and J 1 base, leaving 6 bases between the germline ends. In nucleotides, the CDR3 is TGTGCCAGCAGTGATCAGGGGAACACTGAAGCTTTCTTT. Amino acid sequence: CASSDQGNTEAFF.

The chain couples TRBV12-3 or TRBV12-4 to TRBJ2-3; D is undetermined. The CDR3 length is 14 residues. V lost 6 bases and J 6 bases, leaving 16 bases between the germline ends. DNA for the CDR3: TGTGCCAGCAGCCTAATACTGGGGTGGGATACGCAGTATTTT. Translation gives CASSLILGWDTQYF.